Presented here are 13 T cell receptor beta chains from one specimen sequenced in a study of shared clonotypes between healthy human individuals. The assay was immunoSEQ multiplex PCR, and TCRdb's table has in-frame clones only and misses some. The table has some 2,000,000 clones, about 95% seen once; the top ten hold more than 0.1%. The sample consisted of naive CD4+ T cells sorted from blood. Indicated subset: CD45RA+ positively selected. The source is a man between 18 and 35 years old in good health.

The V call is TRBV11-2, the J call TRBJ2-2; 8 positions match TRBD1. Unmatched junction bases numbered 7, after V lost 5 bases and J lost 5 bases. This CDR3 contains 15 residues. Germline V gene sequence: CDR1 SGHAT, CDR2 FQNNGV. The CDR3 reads CASSPDRVVTGELFF. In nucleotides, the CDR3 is TGTGCCAGCAGCCCGGACAGGGTGGTAACCGGGGAGCTGTTTTTT.

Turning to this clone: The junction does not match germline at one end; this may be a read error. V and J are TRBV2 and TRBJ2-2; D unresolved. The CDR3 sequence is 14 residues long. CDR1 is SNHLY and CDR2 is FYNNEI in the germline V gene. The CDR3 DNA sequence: TGTGCTAGCAGGTTGGCAGAGAACACCGGGGAGCTGTTTTTT. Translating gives CASRLAENTGELFF.

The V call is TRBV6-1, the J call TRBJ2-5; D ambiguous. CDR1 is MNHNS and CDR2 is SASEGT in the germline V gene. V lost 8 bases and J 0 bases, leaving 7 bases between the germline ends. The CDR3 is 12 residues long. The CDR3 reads CASAAYQETQYF. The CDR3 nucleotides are TGTGCCAGCGCAGCTTACCAAGAGACCCAGTACTTC.

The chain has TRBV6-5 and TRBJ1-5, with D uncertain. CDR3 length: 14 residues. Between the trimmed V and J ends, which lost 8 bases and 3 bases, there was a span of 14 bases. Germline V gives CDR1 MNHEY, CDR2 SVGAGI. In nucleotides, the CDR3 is TGTGCCAGCTCACGACACGGTGACAATCAGCCCCAGCATTTT. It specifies CASSRHGDNQPQHF.

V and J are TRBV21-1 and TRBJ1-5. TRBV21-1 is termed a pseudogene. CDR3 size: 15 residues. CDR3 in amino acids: CASSKLEGSNQPQHF. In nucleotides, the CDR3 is TGTGCCAGCAGCAAGCTGGAGGGCTCCAATCAGCCCCAGCATTTT.

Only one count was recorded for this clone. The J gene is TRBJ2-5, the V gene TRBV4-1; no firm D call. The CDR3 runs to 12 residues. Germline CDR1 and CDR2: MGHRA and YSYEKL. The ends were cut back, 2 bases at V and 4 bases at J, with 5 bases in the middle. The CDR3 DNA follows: TGCGCCAGCAGCCAAACGAGAGAGACCCAGTACTTC. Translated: CASSQTRETQYF.

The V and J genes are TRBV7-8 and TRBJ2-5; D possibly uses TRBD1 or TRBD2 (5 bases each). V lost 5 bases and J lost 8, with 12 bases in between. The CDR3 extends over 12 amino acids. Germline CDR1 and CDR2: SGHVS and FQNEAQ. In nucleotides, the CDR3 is TGTGCCAGCAGCCCGGGTGGGGGAACCCAGTACTTC. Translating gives CASSPGGGTQYF.

The CDR3: CASSPGGQGRGKLFF. CDR3 in DNA: TGTGCCAGCAGCCCTGGCGGACAGGGGCGCGGAAAACTGTTTTTT. This sequence joins TRBV5-4 and TRBJ1-4, with TRBD1 matching 9 bases. The CDR3 consists of 15 residues. J gave up 10 bases and V 4 bases, and 11 bases lay outside the gene matches. Germline V gene data show CDR1 as SGHNT and CDR2 as YYREEE (reference sequence).

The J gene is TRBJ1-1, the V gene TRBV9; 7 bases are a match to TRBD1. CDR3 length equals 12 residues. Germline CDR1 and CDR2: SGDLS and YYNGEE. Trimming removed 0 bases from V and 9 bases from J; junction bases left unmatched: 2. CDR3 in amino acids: CASSVETGKAFF. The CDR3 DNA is TGTGCCAGCAGCGTAGAGACAGGGAAAGCTTTCTTT.

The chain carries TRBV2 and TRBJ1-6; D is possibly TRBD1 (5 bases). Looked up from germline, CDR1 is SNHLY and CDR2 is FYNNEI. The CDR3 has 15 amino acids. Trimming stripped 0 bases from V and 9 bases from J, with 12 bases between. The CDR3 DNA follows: TGTGCCAGCAGTGAAGCTGGGCAGGGCGTTTCACCCCTCCACTTT. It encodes CASSEAGQGVSPLHF.

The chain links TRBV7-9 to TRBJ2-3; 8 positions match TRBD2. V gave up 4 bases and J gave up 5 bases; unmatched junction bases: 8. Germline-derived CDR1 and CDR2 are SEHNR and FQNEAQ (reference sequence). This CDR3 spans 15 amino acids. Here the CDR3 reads CASSSHSGGGDTQYF. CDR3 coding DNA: TGTGCCAGCAGCTCCCACAGCGGGGGAGGAGATACGCAGTATTTT.

CDR3 protein: CASSVAGQANYGYTF. The CDR3 region has the DNA TGTGCCAGCAGCGTAGCGGGACAGGCTAACTATGGCTACACCTTC. The chain has TRBV9 and TRBJ1-2; 8 bases map to TRBD1. The length of the CDR3 is 15 residues. CDR1 is SGDLS, CDR2 YYNGEE, per germline. Trimming cost V 0 bases and J 0 bases; bases outside gene matches: 1.

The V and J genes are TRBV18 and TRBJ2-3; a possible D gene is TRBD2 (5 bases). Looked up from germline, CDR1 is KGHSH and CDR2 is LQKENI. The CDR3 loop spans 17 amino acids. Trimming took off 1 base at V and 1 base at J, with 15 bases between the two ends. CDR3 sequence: CASSPLPLAFGTDTQYF. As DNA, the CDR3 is TGTGCCAGCTCACCACTCCCGTTAGCGTTTGGCACAGATACGCAGTATTTT.